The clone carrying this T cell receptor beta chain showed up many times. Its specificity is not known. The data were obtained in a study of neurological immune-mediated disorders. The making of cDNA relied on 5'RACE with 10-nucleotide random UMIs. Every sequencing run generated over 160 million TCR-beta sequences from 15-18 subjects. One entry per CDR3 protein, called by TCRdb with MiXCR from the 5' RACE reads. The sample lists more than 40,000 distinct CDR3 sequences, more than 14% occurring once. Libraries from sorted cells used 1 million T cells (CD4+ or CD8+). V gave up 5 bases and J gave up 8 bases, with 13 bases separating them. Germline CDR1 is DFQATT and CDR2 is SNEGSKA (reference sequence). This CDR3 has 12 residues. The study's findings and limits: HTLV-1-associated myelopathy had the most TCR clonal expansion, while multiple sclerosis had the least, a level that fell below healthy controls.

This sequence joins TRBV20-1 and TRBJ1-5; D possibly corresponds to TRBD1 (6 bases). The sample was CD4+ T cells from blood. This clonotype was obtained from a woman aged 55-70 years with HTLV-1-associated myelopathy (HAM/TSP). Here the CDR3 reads CSAGNRDEPQHF. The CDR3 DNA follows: TGCAGTGCTGGGAACAGGGACGAGCCCCAGCATTTT.